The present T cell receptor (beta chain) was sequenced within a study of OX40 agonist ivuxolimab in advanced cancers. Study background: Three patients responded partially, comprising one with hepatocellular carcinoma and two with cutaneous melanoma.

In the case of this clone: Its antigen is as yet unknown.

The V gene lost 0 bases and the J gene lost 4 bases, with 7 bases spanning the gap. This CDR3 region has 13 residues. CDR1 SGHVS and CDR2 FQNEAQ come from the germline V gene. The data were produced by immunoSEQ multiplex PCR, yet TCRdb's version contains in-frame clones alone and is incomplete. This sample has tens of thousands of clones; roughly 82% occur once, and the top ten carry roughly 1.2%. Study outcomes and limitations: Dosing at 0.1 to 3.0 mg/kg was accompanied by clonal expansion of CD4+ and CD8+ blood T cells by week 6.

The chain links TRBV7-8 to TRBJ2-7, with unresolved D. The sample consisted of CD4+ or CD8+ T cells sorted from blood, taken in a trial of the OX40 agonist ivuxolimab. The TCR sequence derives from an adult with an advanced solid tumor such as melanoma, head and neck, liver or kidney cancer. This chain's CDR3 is CASSLALGYEQYF. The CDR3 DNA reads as TGTGCCAGCAGCTTAGCGTTAGGGTACGAGCAGTACTTC.